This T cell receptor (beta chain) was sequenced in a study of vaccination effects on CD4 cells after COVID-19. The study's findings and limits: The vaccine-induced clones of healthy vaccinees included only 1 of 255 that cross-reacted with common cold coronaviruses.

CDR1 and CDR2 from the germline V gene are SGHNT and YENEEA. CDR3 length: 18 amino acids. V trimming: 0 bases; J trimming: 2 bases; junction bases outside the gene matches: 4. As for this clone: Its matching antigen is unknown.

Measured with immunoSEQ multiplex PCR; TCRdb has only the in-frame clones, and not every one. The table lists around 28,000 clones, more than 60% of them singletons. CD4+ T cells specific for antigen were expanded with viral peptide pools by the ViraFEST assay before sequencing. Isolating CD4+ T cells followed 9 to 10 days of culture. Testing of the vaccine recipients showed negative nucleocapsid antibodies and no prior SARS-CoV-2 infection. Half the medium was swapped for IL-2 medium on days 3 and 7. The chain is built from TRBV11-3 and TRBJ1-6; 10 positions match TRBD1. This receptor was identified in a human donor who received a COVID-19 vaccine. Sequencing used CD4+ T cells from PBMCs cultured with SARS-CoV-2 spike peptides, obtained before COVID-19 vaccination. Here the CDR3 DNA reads TGTGCCAGCAGCTTAGATCGTGGGACAGGGGCCTATAATTCACCCCTCCACTTT. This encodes CASSLDRGTGAYNSPLHF.